The entry below gives a single T cell receptor beta chain sequence along with its context. Its antigen is still unknown. The sample holds no much larger clone one base away, and base qualities are not on file. This specimen belongs to a study of tumour-infiltrating T cells in Burkitt lymphoma (dated by TCRdb to about 2020). About the full investigation: TCR repertoire data were compared against clinical outcome, and productive clonality predicted overall survival and progression-free survival independently of established prognostic factors such as age at diagnosis.

The library was obtained by the immunoSEQ multiplex PCR assay. What TCRdb holds here is the immuneACCESS table cut down to in-frame rearrangements. Part of the clones is not present; checked against another copy, under half of the missing clones reflect an unresolved V gene, and the others are unexplained. For this sample there are around 17,000 clones; 70% to 80% appear just once. 2.1% of the sample rests with the top ten. Sequenced material: tumor tissue. The receptor was derived from a human donor with diffuse large B-cell lymphoma.

The CDR3 here reads CASSFGSGGGDTQYF. At the DNA level, the sequence is TGTGCCAGCAGCTTTGGTTCAGGGGGCGGAGATACGCAGTATTTT. Recombination joined TRBV7-2 with TRBJ2-3; 8 junctional bases match TRBD1. Trimming takes 3 bases off V and 5 bases off J; junction bases not matched to a gene: 7. Based on the germline V gene, the CDR1 and CDR2 sequences are SGHTA and FQGNSA. The CDR3 sequence holds 15 residues, the cysteine and phenylalanine included. Only the CDR3 region is kept as DNA, spanning 45 bases read in frame from base 1.